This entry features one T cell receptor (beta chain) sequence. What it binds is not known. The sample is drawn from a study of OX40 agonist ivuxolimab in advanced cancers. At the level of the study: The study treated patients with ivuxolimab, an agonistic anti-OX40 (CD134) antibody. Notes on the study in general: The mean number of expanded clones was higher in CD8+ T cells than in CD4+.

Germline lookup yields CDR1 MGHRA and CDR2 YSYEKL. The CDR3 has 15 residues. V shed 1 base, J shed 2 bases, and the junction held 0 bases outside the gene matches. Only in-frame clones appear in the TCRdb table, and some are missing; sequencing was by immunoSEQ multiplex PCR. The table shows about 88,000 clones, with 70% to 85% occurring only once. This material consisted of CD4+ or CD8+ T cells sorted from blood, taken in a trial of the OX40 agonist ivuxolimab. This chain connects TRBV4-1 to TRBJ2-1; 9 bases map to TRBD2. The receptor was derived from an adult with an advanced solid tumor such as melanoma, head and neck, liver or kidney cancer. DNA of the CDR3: TGCGCCAGCAGCCAAGGCGGGAGGGCCTACAATGAGCAGTTCTTC. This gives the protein CASSQGGRAYNEQFF.